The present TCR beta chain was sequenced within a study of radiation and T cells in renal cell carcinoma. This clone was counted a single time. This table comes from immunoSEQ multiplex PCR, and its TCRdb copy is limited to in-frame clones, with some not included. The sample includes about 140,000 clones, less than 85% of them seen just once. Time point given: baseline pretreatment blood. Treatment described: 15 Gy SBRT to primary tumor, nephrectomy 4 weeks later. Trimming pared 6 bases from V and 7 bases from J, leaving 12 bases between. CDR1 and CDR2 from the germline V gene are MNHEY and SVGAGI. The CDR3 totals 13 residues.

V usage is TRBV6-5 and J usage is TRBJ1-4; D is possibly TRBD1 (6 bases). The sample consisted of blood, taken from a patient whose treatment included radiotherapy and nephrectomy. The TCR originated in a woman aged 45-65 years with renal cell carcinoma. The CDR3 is CASRRKGGEKLFF. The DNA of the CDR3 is TGTGCCAGCAGACGAAAAGGGGGTGAAAAACTGTTTTTT.